The sequence of this T cell receptor beta chain was determined in a study of blood T cell repertoires in COVID-19. Study overall: Material from acute and convalescent COVID-19 was sourced from the United States, Italy and Spain. Sample material is recorded as cDNA or gDNA derived from T cells, B-cell-depleted T cells, or PBMCs.

Per the authors' pipeline: Quantification of nucleated cells was approximated via reference gene primer amplification. This table comes from immunoSEQ multiplex PCR, and its TCRdb copy is limited to in-frame clones, with some not included. V and J calls and clone size are those listed in that table; D and trimming were worked out from the DNA. The top ten hold about 3.2% of the sample, which has roughly 300,000 clones, around 86% seen once. The clonotype comes from a woman aged 55-69 years with active or convalescent COVID-19. The material sequenced was peripheral blood.

The chain's CDR3 is CASRGQGADNEQFF. DNA of the CDR3: TGTGCCAGCAGGGGACAGGGGGCCGACAATGAGCAGTTCTTC. The V gene is TRBV6-6, the J gene TRBJ2-1, with 12 nucleotides matching TRBD1. Germline-derived CDR1 and CDR2 are MNHNY and SVGAGI (reference sequence). V lost 6 bases and J lost 5; bases outside the gene matches: 2. There are 14 residues in the CDR3.